The present entry profiles one T cell receptor beta chain with its context. The data were taken from a study of blood T cell repertoires in COVID-19. Study-level information: From T cells, B-cell-depleted T cells, or PBMCs came the material, which was cDNA or gDNA.

The V and J ends lost 6 bases and 0 bases respectively, with 6 bases between them. The CDR3 runs to 13 residues. The authors' processing: The assay estimated nucleated cells by amplifying reference gene primers. Sequencing was performed with immunoSEQ multiplex PCR; in TCRdb, only in-frame clones are kept and a portion is missing. V, J and clone size derive from that table, while D and trimming were established from the DNA sequence. The table records tens of thousands of clones, around 90% of them present only once. The rearrangement joins TRBV12-3 or TRBV12-4 to TRBJ1-3; no clear D gene. The sample was peripheral blood. This receptor was obtained from a man aged 50-60 years with acute or convalescent COVID-19. The CDR3 loop is CASRRVSGNTIYF. CDR3 sequence (DNA): TGTGCCAGCAGGAGGGTCTCTGGAAACACCATATATTTT.